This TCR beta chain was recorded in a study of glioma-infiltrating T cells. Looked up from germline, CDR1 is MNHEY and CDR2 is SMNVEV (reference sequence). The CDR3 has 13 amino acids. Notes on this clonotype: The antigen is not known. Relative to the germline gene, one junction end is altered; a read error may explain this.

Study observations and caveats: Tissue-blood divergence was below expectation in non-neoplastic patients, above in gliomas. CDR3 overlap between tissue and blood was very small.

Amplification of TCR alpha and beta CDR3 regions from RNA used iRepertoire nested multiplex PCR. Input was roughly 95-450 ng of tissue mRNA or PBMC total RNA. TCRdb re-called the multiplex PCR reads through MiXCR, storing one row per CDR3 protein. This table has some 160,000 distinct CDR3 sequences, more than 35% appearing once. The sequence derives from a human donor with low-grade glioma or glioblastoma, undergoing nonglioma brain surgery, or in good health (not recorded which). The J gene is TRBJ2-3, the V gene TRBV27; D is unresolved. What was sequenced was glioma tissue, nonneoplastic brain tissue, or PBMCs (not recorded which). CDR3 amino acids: CASKKGSKDTQYF. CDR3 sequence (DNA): TGTGCCAGCAAGAAGGGAAGCAAAGATACGCAGTATTTT.